One sample yielded the 19 T cell receptor beta chains listed below, sequenced in a study of blood T cell repertoires in COVID-19. Sequencing was performed with immunoSEQ multiplex PCR; in TCRdb, only in-frame clones are kept and a portion is missing. Altogether approximately 75,000 clones are present, around nine tenths being singletons, with the ten largest covering 6.5% to 8.5%. The sequenced sample consisted of peripheral blood. All receptors derive from a human donor in a cohort sampled during active COVID-19.

This sequence joins TRBV28 and TRBJ2-4; 12 nucleotides line up with TRBD2. Germline V gene data show CDR1 as MDHEN and CDR2 as SYDVKM. The CDR3 has 19 amino acids. V dropped 5 bases and J dropped 3; count of bases not matched to a gene: 14. The CDR3 nucleotides are TGTGCCAGCAGTACTAGCGGGGGGCTGACTAGCGGCGGCAAAAACATTCAGTACTTC. Residues: CASSTSGGLTSGGKNIQYF. The full variable domain, in which reference TRBV28 and TRBJ2-4 provide the parts outside the CDR3, is DVKVTQSSRYLVKRTGEKVFLECVQDMDHENMFWYRQDPGLGLRLIYFSYDVKMKEKGDIPEGYSVSREKKERFSLILESASTNQTSMYLCASSTSGGLTSGGKNIQYFGAGTRLSVL.

J is TRBJ1-1 and V is TRBV10-3, with D unclear. The ends were cut back, 6 bases at V and 6 bases at J, with 26 bases in the middle. This CDR3 is built from 17 residues. CDR1 and CDR2 (germline): ENHRY, SYGVKD. In DNA, the CDR3 is TGTGCCATCAGCCCCACGTCAAATATCGAGAGGGTCTCTGAAGCTTTCTTT. Amino acids: CAISPTSNIERVSEAFF.

The V gene is TRBV10-3, the J gene TRBJ2-2, with TRBD2 matching over 13 bases. V lost 1 base, J lost 5 bases, and 1 base stayed unmatched. This CDR3 has 16 residues. From germline, CDR1 is ENHRY and CDR2 SYGVKD. The CDR3 nucleotides are TGTGCCATCAGTGAGTGGGGACTAGCGGGGACCGGGGAGCTGTTTTTT. The encoded protein is CAISEWGLAGTGELFF.

This chain connects TRBV27 to TRBJ2-3, with 7 bases aligning to TRBD2. The germline CDR1 and CDR2 sequences are MNHEY and SMNVEV (reference sequence). The CDR3 extends over 16 amino acids. The trim removed 4 bases at V and 4 bases at J, leaving 11 bases unmatched. Written as DNA, the CDR3 is TGTGCCAGCAGTTCCTCGGCGGGGGAAATTTCAGATACGCAGTATTTT. Protein: CASSSSAGEISDTQYF.

The chain employs TRBV5-1 and TRBJ2-1, with 10 bases that match TRBD2. The V and J ends lost 0 bases and 4 bases, in that order; junction bases with no gene match: 4. The CDR3 has 16 amino acids. The germline CDR1 and CDR2 sequences are SGHRS and YFSETQ. The CDR3 nucleotides read TGCGCCAGCAGCTTGGAGCTAGCGGGGGAGTACAATGAGCAGTTCTTC. Translation gives CASSLELAGEYNEQFF.

This rearrangement joins TRBV6-5 to TRBJ2-7; 7 bases are a match to TRBD1. The CDR3 consists of 13 residues. Germline V gives CDR1 MNHEY, CDR2 SVGAGI. J lost 3 bases, V lost 6 bases, and 5 bases had no gene match. This CDR3 reads CASSRTGDYEQYF. In nucleotides, the CDR3 is TGTGCCAGCAGCCGGACAGGCGACTACGAGCAGTACTTC.

This clone was observed once. CDR3 protein: CASNMGRSYEQYF. The CDR3 bases are TGTGCCAGCAACATGGGCAGGTCCTACGAGCAGTACTTC. V and J are TRBV6-5 and TRBJ2-7; D unresolved. The CDR3 length is 13 residues. The V and J ends lost 7 bases and 1 base respectively, with 11 bases between them. CDR1 is MNHEY and CDR2 is SVGAGI in the germline V gene.

In the case of this clone: Other DNA variants within this sample encode the same CDR3. J is TRBJ2-3 and V is TRBV4-2; 11 bases map to TRBD2. The CDR3 has 16 residues. Germline assignment: CDR1 LGHNA and CDR2 YNFKEQ. Losses at the gene ends were 1 base for V and 1 base for J; bases not matched to a gene: 1. The CDR3 DNA follows: TGTGCCAGCAGCCAAGGTAGCGGGGGGGGCACAGATACGCAGTATTTT. Its protein product is CASSQGSGGGTDTQYF.

The J gene is TRBJ1-5, the V gene TRBV12-3 or TRBV12-4, with D unclear. CDR3 length: 11 residues. With 8 bases removed from V and 5 bases from J, the gap between germline ends came to 7 bases. The CDR3 nucleotides are TGTGCCAGCGGGAGGCATCAGCCCCAGCATTTT. This sequence encodes CASGRHQPQHF.

This rearrangement joins TRBV6-6 to TRBJ1-4, with TRBD1 matching 11 bases. Germline loops: CDR1 MNHNY, CDR2 SVGAGI (reference sequence). This CDR3 has 16 amino acids. Germline trimming cut 0 bases from V and 6 bases from J; bases unmatched to any gene: 3. The CDR3 protein is CASSYSLGQGDEKLFF. The CDR3 DNA reads TGTGCCAGCAGTTACTCCTTGGGACAGGGGGATGAAAAACTGTTTTTT.

In DNA form, the CDR3 reads TGCAGCATAATTCAGGCTCCACGGCAGCAGTATTTT. This encodes CSIIQAPRQQYF. The gene calls are TRBV29-1 and TRBJ2-3, with D hard to call. The length of the CDR3 is 12 residues. V was shortened by 8 bases and J by 11 bases, with 20 bases between the two germline ends. The germline V gene encodes CDR1 SQVTM and CDR2 ANQGSEA.

This chain joins TRBV5-1 and TRBJ2-3; 9 positions match TRBD1. V lost 3 bases, J lost 4 bases, and 9 bases stayed unmatched. Germline V gives CDR1 SGHRS, CDR2 YFSETQ. The CDR3 runs 16 residues. CDR3 amino acids: CASSSKPGQGADTQYF. CDR3 coding DNA: TGCGCCAGCAGCTCGAAACCGGGACAGGGTGCAGATACGCAGTATTTT.

This chain joins TRBV19 and TRBJ1-5; D unresolved. The germline gives CDR1 LNHDA, CDR2 SQIVND (reference sequence). V was shortened by 0 bases and J by 6 bases, with 12 bases between the two germline ends. The CDR3 runs to 15 residues. CDR3 in DNA: TGTGCCAGTAGTATAGATACGTTGGGGAGTCAGCCCCAGCATTTT. The encoded protein is CASSIDTLGSQPQHF. The whole variable domain, filled in from reference TRBV19 and TRBJ1-5, reads DGGITQSPKYLFRKEGQNVTLSCEQNLNHDAMYWYRQDPGQGLRLIYYSQIVNDFQKGDIAEGYSVSREKKESFPLTVTSAQKNPTAFYLCASSIDTLGSQPQHFGDGTRLSIL.

The V gene is TRBV9, the J gene TRBJ1-6; D is possibly TRBD1 (6 bases). The ends were cut back, 4 bases at V and 10 bases at J, with 18 bases in the middle. This CDR3 has 15 amino acids. From germline, CDR1 is SGDLS and CDR2 YYNGEE. For the CDR3, the DNA is TGTGCCAGCAGCTACGGACAGAATGTCGGGTCACCCCTCCACTTT. Translation: CASSYGQNVGSPLHF.

This clone was recorded once. The rearrangement joins TRBV29-1 to TRBJ1-2; a weak D match, TRBD1 (5 bases). The CDR3 sequence is 12 residues long. Trimming removed 7 bases from V and 3 bases from J, with 12 bases in between. Per the germline V gene, CDR1 is SQVTM and CDR2 is ANQGSEA. CDR3 in DNA: TGCAGCGGCCCCGACAGTTACTATGGCTACACCTTC. Encoded protein: CSGPDSYYGYTF.

This chain joins TRBV12-3 or TRBV12-4 and TRBJ1-2, with 9 bases matching TRBD1. The V gene end was trimmed by 6 bases and the J gene end by 8 bases; junction bases not matched to a gene: 4. This CDR3 is 12 amino acids long. The CDR3 DNA reads as TGTGCCAGCAGCCGGGACAGGGTGGGCTACACCTTC. It yields the protein CASSRDRVGYTF.

This clone was recorded a few times. The chain links TRBV11-3 to TRBJ1-1; no clear D. The germline CDR1 and CDR2 sequences are SGHNT and YENEEA. This CDR3 spans 14 amino acids. The V end was cut by 1 base, the J end by 1 base, with 7 bases between. CDR3 DNA: TGTGCCAGCAGCTTAGGCGGATGGAACACTGAAGCTTTCTTT. Its protein is CASSLGGWNTEAFF.

The rearrangement joins TRBV14 to TRBJ1-1, with D uncertain. The CDR3 length is 13 residues. CDR1 is SGHDN, CDR2 FVKESK, per germline. V was cut by 2 bases and J by 6 bases, with 10 bases left in between. The CDR3 region is CASSQYNRAEAFF. The CDR3 DNA follows: TGTGCCAGCAGCCAATATAATAGAGCTGAAGCTTTCTTT.

This sequence joins TRBV5-4 and TRBJ2-1, with 8 bases fitting TRBD1. There are 15 residues in the CDR3. Germline V lookup: CDR1 SGHNT, CDR2 YYREEE (reference sequence). With V trimmed by 2 bases and J by 7 bases, 8 bases remained unmatched. CDR3 nucleotides: TGTGCCAGCAGCTTACCGGGACAGGCTGGAAATGAGCAGTTCTTC. Translated: CASSLPGQAGNEQFF.